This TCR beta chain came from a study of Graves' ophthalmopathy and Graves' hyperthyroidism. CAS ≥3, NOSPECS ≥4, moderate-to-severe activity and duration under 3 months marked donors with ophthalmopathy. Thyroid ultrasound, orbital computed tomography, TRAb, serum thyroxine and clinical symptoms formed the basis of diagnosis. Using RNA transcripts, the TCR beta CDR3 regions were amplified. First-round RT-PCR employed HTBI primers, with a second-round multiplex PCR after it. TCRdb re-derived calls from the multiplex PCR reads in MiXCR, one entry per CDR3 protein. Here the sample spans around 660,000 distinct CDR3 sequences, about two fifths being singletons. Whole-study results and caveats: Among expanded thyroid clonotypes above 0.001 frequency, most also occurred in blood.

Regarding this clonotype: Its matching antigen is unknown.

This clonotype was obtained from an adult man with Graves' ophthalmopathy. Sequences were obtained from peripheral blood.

DNA for the CDR3: TGTGCCAGCCGCGACCGGGGGGAAACTGAAGCTTTCTTT. Translation gives CASRDRGETEAFF. The V call is TRBV25-1, the J call TRBJ1-1; perhaps TRBD1 as D (5 bases). Trimming removed 8 bases from V and 5 bases from J, with 15 bases in between. The CDR3 contains 13 residues. The germline CDR1 and CDR2 sequences are MGHDK and SYGVNS.